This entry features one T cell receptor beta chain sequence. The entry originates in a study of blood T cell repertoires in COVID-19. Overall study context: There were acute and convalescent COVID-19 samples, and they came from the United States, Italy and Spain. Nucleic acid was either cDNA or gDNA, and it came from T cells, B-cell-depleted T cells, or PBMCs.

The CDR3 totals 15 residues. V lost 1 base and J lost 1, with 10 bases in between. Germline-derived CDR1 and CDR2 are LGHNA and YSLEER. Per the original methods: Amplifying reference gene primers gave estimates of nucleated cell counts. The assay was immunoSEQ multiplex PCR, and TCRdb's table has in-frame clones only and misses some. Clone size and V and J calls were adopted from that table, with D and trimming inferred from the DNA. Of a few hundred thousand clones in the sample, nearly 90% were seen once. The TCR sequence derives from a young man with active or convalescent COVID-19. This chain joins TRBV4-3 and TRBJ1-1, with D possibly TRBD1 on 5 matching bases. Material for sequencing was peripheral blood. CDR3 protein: CASSQGRGGNTEAFF. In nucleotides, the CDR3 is TGCGCCAGCAGCCAAGGAAGGGGCGGGAACACTGAAGCTTTCTTT.